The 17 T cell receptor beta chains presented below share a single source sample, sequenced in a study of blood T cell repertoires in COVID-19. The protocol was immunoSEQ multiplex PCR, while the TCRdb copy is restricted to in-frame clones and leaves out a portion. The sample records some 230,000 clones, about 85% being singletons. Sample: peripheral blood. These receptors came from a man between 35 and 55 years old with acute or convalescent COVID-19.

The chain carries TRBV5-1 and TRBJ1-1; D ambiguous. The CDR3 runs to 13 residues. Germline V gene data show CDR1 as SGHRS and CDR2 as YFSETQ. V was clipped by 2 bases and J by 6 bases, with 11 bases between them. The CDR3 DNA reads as TGCGCCAGCAGCTTAAAATCTTTCTCTGAAGCTTTCTTT. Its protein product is CASSLKSFSEAFF.

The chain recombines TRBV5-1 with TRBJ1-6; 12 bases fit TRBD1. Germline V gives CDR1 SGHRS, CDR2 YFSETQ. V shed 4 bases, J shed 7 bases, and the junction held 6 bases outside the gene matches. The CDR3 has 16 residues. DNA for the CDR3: TGCGCCAGCAGCCCGGGGGACAGGGGGCTGAATTCACCCCTCCACTTT. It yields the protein CASSPGDRGLNSPLHF.

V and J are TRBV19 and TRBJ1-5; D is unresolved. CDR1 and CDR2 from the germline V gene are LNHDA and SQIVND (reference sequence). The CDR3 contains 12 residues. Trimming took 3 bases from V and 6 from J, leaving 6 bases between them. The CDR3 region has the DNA TGTGCCAGTAGTATGGAGGGTCAGCCCCAGCATTTT. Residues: CASSMEGQPQHF.

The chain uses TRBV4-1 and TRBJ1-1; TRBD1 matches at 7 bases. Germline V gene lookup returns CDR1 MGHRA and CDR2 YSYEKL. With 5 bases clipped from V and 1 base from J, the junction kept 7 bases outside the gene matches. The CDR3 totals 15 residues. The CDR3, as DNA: TGCGCCAGCAGCATTAAGGACAGGACGAACACTGAAGCTTTCTTT. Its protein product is CASSIKDRTNTEAFF.

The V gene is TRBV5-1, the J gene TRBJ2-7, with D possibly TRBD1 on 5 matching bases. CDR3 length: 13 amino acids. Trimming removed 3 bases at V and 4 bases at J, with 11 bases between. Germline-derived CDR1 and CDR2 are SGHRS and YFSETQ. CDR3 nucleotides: TGCGCCAGCAGCTCGCCAGACAGATACGAGCAGTACTTC. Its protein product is CASSSPDRYEQYF.

The CDR3 region has the DNA TGCGCCAGCAGCCGGGAGTTCTATGGCTACACCTTC. The encoded protein is CASSREFYGYTF. The rearrangement links TRBV5-1 to TRBJ1-2; D ambiguous. Trimming cost V 4 bases and J 4 bases, with 8 bases left between them. The CDR3 has 12 amino acids. Germline values: CDR1 SGHRS, CDR2 YFSETQ.

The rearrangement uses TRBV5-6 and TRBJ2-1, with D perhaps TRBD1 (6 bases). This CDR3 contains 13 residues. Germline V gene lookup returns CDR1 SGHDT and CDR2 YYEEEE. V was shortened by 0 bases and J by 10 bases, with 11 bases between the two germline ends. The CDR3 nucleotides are TGTGCCAGCAGCTTGGCAGGGGTCTACGAGCAGTTCTTC. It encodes CASSLAGVYEQFF.

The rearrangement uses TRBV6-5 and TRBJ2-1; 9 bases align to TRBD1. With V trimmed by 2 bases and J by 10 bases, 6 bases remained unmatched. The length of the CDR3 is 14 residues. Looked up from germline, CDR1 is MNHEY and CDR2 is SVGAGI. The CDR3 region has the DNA TGTGCCAGCAGTTACAACAGGGGGCTCGGGGAGCAGTTCTTC. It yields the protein CASSYNRGLGEQFF.

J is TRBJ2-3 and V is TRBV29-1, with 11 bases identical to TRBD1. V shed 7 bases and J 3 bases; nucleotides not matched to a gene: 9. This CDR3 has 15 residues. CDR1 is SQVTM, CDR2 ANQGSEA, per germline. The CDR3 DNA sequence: TGCAGCGCCCTGCACGGGACAGGGGGTACAGATACGCAGTATTTT. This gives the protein CSALHGTGGTDTQYF.

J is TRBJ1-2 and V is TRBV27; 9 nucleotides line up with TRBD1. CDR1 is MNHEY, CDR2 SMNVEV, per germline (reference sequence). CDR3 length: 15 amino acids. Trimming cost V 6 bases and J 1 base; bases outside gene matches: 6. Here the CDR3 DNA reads TGTGCCAGCAGCCGCGTGGGACAGGGTAACTATGGCTACACCTTC. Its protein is CASSRVGQGNYGYTF.

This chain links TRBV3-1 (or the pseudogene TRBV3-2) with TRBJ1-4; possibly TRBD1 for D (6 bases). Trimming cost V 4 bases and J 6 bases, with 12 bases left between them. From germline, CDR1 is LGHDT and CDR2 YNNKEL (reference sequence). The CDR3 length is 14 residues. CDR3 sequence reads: CASSRDTRHEKLFF. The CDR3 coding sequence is TGTGCCAGCAGCCGGGACACACGACATGAAAAACTGTTTTTT.

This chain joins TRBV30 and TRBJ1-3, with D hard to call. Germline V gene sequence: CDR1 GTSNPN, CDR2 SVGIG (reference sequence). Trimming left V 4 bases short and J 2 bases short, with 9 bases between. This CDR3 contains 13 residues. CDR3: CAWITQAGNTIYF. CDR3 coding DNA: TGTGCCTGGATAACTCAGGCTGGAAACACCATATATTTT.

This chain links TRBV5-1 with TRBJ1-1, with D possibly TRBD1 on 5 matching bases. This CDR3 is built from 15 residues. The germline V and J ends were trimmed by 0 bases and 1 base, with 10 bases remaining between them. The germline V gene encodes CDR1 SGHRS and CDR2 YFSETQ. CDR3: CASSLEGLPNTEAFF. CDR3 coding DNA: TGCGCCAGCAGCTTGGAGGGGCTGCCGAACACTGAAGCTTTCTTT.

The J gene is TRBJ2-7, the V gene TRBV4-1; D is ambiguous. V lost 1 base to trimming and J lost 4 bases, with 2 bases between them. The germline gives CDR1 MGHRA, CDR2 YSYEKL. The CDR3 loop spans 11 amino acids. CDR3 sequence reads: CASSQAYEQYF. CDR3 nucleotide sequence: TGCGCCAGCAGCCAAGCGTACGAGCAGTACTTC.

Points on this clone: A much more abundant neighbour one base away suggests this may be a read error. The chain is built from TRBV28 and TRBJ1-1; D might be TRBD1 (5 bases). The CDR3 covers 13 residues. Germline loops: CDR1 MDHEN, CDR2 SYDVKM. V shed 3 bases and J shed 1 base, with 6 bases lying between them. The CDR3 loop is CASSLTENTEAFF. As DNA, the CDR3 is TGTGCCAGCAGTTTGACAGAGAACACTGAAGCTTTCTTT.

DNA for the CDR3: TGTGCCAGCAGTTTAGGCAGATACAATGAGCAGTTCTTC. Its protein is CASSLGRYNEQFF. The chain recombines TRBV12-3 or TRBV12-4 with TRBJ2-1; D gene ambiguous. This CDR3 comprises 13 residues. Trimming stripped 1 base from V and 4 bases from J, with 5 bases between.

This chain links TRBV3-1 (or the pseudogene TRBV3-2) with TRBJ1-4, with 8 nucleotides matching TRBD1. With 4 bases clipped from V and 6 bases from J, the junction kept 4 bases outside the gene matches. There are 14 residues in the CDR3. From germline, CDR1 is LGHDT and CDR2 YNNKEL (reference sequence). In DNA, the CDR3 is TGTGCCAGCAGCCCTCACAGGGGGGATGAAAAACTGTTTTTT. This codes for CASSPHRGDEKLFF.